This T cell receptor beta chain comes out of a study of CD8 T cells in ankylosing spondylitis. Regarding the study as a whole: Prior literature has documented some motif variants in synovial fluid and blood from reactive arthritis. Disease-linked clones were CD8+ and relatively rare in peripheral blood. Seven to nine highly homologous variants made up a TCR beta motif, and this motif appeared characteristic of ankylosing spondylitis blood.

This clonotype has only a few counts. Its antigen is unknown. TCRdb redid the calling of the 5' RACE reads with MiXCR, one entry per CDR3 protein. The profile shows 350,000 or so distinct CDR3 sequences, approximately 14% of them singletons. Germline V gene lookup returns CDR1 MNHNS and CDR2 SASEGT. V shed 6 bases and J shed 3 bases, with 15 bases lying between them. The CDR3 contains 15 residues. The V call is TRBV6-1, the J call TRBJ2-4; tentatively, D is TRBD2 (5 bases). This receptor was obtained from a male donor with ankylosing spondylitis or in good health (not recorded which). The source material was blood, either unsorted or a sorted T cell fraction (not recorded which). DNA for the CDR3: TGTGCCAGCAGCCGACCTAACGGAGGCAAAAACATTCAGTACTTC. It codes for CASSRPNGGKNIQYF.